This T cell receptor beta chain was found in a study of cytomegalovirus exposure and HLA in healthy donors. Whole-study context: According to later analysis, the same platform produced the approximately 120 validation and 666 first-cohort repertoires.

As concerns this clone: Antigen: not known.

While the first cohort had 600 to 800 subjects, the donors belonged to the separate validation cohort of about 120 subjects. Study conclusions and caveats: TCR beta chains numbering 164 were designated cytomegalovirus-associated. The CMV antigen specificity of a few CMV-associated chains was confirmed through in vitro analysis.

Repertoires were generated with immunoSEQ multiplex PCR, while TCRdb's copy carries only in-frame clones and drops some. The sample lists almost 75,000 clones; around four fifths were seen once. The trim removed 2 bases at V and 10 bases at J, leaving 7 bases unmatched. CDR3 length: 14 residues. The germline V gene encodes CDR1 MGHDK and CDR2 SYGVNS. This chain joins TRBV25-1 and TRBJ1-4; 7 bases are shared with TRBD1. This TCR came from a man aged 30-40 years in good health and CMV-seronegative. Sample: PBMCs. The CDR3 DNA is TGTGCCAGCAGTGAACCAGAACAGGGGAGAAAACTGTTTTTT. This gives the protein CASSEPEQGRKLFF.